The rows below give T cell receptor beta chains drawn from one sample of a study of cytotoxic CD8 clonotypes in ibrutinib-treated CLL. Sequencing used immunoSEQ multiplex PCR; TCRdb keeps in-frame clones, though not all of them. The sample has about 29,000 clones, 75% to 80% seen once; the top ten hold 51%. Source: PBMCs, taken after 36 months of ibrutinib treatment. These receptors were taken from a human donor with chronic lymphocytic leukemia. The CDR3 runs from the conserved cysteine through the conserved F or W. Each record gives: CDR3 length, J gene, clone size, D gene, V gene, CDR3 protein, CDR3 DNA. D genes are given only for firm matches. The size of a clone is reported for some rows only, either as once, few or many, or as a class for expanded clones.

14	TRBJ2-7	NA	NA	TRBV5-6	CASSPGSSSYEQYF	TGTGCCAGCAGCCCGGGATCAAGCTCCTACGAGCAGTACTTC
13	TRBJ1-1	NA	NA	TRBV7-7	CASSLTDNTEAFF	TGTGCCAGCAGCTTAACGGACAACACTGAAGCTTTCTTT
14	TRBJ1-1	NA	NA	TRBV5-4	CASSFMVGGDGAFF	TGTGCCAGCAGCTTTATGGTTGGGGGAGACGGAGCTTTCTTT
13	TRBJ2-7	NA	NA	TRBV2	CASSWTETYEQYF	TGTGCCAGCTCCTGGACGGAGACCTACGAGCAGTACTTC
13	TRBJ1-2	NA	NA	TRBV7-2	CASSLDEWGGYTF	TGTGCCAGCAGCTTAGACGAGTGGGGGGGCTACACCTTC
13	TRBJ2-3	NA	TRBD1	TRBV7-3	CASSSQGADTQYF	TGTGCCAGCAGTTCGCAGGGGGCCGATACGCAGTATTTT
16	TRBJ2-1	NA	NA	TRBV5-1	CASSLVMGGHYNEQFF	TGCGCCAGCAGCTTGGTGATGGGGGGCCACTACAATGAGCAGTTCTTC
17	TRBJ2-3	NA	TRBD1	TRBV5-8	CASSLAAGGTITDTQYF	TGTGCCAGCAGCTTGGCGGCAGGGGGTACCATCACAGATACGCAGTATTTT
13	TRBJ1-5	NA	NA	TRBV5-5	CASSLATDQPQHF	TGTGCCAGCAGCTTGGCGACAGATCAGCCCCAGCATTTT
15	TRBJ1-3	NA	NA	TRBV27	CASSRFAFSGNTIYF	TGTGCCAGCAGCCGGTTCGCTTTCTCTGGAAACACCATATATTTT
15	TRBJ1-4	NA	NA	TRBV6-5	CASSYSTATNEKLFF	TGTGCCAGCAGTTACTCGACGGCAACTAATGAAAAACTGTTTTTT
11	TRBJ2-3	few	NA	TRBV5-1	CASVSGDTQYF	TGCGCCAGCGTTAGCGGAGATACGCAGTATTTT
17	TRBJ2-1	medium-sized	NA	TRBV2	CASSRHSAHRSYNEQFF	TGTGCCAGCAGCCGTCACTCCGCACACCGCTCCTACAATGAGCAGTTCTTC
13	TRBJ2-1	NA	NA	TRBV19	CASSPGVYNEQFF	TGTGCCAGTAGTCCCGGAGTCTACAATGAGCAGTTCTTC
14	TRBJ1-2	NA	NA	TRBV6-6	CASSPSPGSYGYTF	TGTGCCAGCAGCCCATCGCCCGGCAGCTATGGCTACACCTTC
15	TRBJ1-5	NA	NA	TRBV19	CASSWSGDPSQPQHF	TGTGCCAGTAGTTGGTCGGGGGATCCCAGTCAGCCCCAGCATTTT
15	TRBJ2-7	NA	TRBD2	TRBV4-1	CASSQDLAGVYEQYF	TGCGCCAGCAGCCAAGATCTAGCGGGGGTATACGAGCAGTACTTC
16	TRBJ2-2	NA	TRBD1	TRBV9	CASSAMGQPNTGELFF	TGTGCCAGCAGCGCAATGGGACAGCCCAACACCGGGGAGCTGTTTTTT
14	TRBJ2-3	NA	NA	TRBV2	CASSGIQGTDTQYF	TGTGCCAGCAGTGGAATCCAGGGCACAGATACGCAGTATTTT
15	TRBJ1-1	NA	NA	TRBV7-9	CASSLPGGLGTEAFF	TGTGCCAGCAGTCTCCCGGGGGGGCTGGGCACTGAAGCTTTCTTT
13	TRBJ1-3	NA	TRBD1	TRBV15	CATQGETGNTIYF	TGTGCCACACAGGGGGAAACTGGAAACACCATATATTTT
15	TRBJ2-7	NA	NA	TRBV6-5	CASSYNTAGMDEQYF	TGTGCCAGCAGTTATAATACAGCCGGTATGGACGAGCAGTACTTC
15	TRBJ2-1	NA	TRBD2	TRBV7-9	CASNEGGLAGHEQFF	TGTGCCAGCAACGAGGGCGGACTAGCCGGGCATGAGCAGTTCTTC
14	TRBJ1-1	NA	NA	TRBV19	CASSIGQMNTEAFF	TGTGCCAGTAGTATAGGACAGATGAACACTGAAGCTTTCTTT
15	TRBJ2-2	NA	TRBD2	TRBV25-1	CASTGLAGGTGELFF	TGTGCCAGCACCGGACTAGCGGGGGGCACCGGGGAGCTGTTTTTT
16	TRBJ2-7	NA	TRBD2	TRBV4-1	CASSQRGGGASYEQYF	TGCGCCAGCAGCCAACGAGGCGGGGGGGCCAGTTACGAGCAGTACTTC
12	TRBJ2-6	once	NA	TRBV5-6	CAVSSGANVLTF	TGTGCCGTTAGTTCTGGGGCCAACGTCCTGACTTTC
18	TRBJ2-1	NA	TRBD2	TRBV5-4	CASSLAAALAGIYNEQFF	TGTGCCAGCAGCTTGGCCGCAGCCCTAGCGGGGATATACAATGAGCAGTTCTTC
11	TRBJ2-1	NA	NA	TRBV20-1	CSASSHNEQFF	TGCAGTGCTTCGAGTCACAATGAGCAGTTCTTC
16	TRBJ1-2	NA	NA	TRBV5-4	CASSSEVASREYGYTF	TGTGCCAGCAGCTCCGAAGTCGCATCCAGGGAGTATGGCTACACCTTC
13	TRBJ1-2	NA	NA	TRBV6-6	CASSLLQGNGYTF	TGTGCCAGCAGTCTGCTTCAGGGAAACGGCTACACCTTC
12	TRBJ2-5	NA	NA	TRBV2	CARPNNQETQYF	TGTGCCCGACCTAACAATCAAGAGACCCAGTACTTC
12	TRBJ1-2	NA	NA	TRBV7-9	CASSYGIYGYTF	TGTGCCAGCAGCTACGGGATCTATGGCTACACCTTC
14	TRBJ1-1	NA	NA	TRBV4-1	CASSQDFGYTEAFF	TGCGCCAGCAGCCAAGATTTCGGTTACACTGAAGCTTTCTTT
14	TRBJ1-2	NA	TRBD1	TRBV5-1	CASSLWTGDYGYTF	TGCGCCAGCAGCTTGTGGACAGGGGACTATGGCTACACCTTC
17	TRBJ2-5	NA	TRBD2	TRBV4-1	CASSQDPASGGTETQYF	TGCGCCAGCAGCCAAGACCCGGCTAGCGGGGGGACGGAGACCCAGTACTTC
15	TRBJ1-5	NA	NA	TRBV7-2	CASSLGLYPNQPQHF	TGTGCCAGCAGCTTAGGACTTTACCCCAATCAGCCCCAGCATTTT
15	TRBJ2-7	NA	TRBD2	TRBV19	CASSPSGGHSYEQYF	TGTGCCAGTAGTCCTAGCGGGGGGCACTCCTACGAGCAGTACTTC
14	TRBJ1-3	NA	TRBD1	TRBV5-1	CASSLGGQGYTIYF	TGCGCCAGCAGCTTGGGGGGACAGGGATACACCATATATTTT
15	TRBJ1-1	NA	TRBD1	TRBV6-5	CASSRGQGMGTEAFF	TGTGCCAGCAGTCGTGGACAGGGTATGGGCACTGAAGCTTTCTTT